This T cell receptor (beta chain) comes out of a study of blood T cell repertoires in COVID-19 (dated by TCRdb to about 2020). The study in broad terms: Collaborator samples came from the United States, Italy and Spain and covered acute and convalescent phases of COVID-19. The prospective study material was composed of cDNA or gDNA derived from T cells, B-cell-depleted T cells, or PBMCs. Deeply sampled blood TCRbeta repertoires from subjects exposed to, actively infected with, or recovered from COVID-19 were included in the dataset. The repertoires were made available in a free public database intended to serve as a resource for research on the immune response to SARS-CoV-2. The samples were drawn from two sources: the first 160 participants of the ongoing ImmuneRACE study, and 1,200 or so subjects contributed by 6 global collaborators. Nearly every sample came with metadata listing a de-identified subject ID, COVID-19 status, age in years and sex. Where available, HLA class I and class II types were taken from metadata supplied by the sample provider and were not determined by assay-based typing. The paper as a whole reports these results and caveats: The amount of clinical and demographic metadata varied by source and participant and was provided uncurated.

On this clone itself: The clone's antigen remains unknown. Per-base qualities were not stored, and no clone one base away is much larger.

The immunoSEQ Assay, a bias-controlled multiplex PCR, was used to amplify TCRbeta CDR3 regions from genomic DNA. From the authors' description of their analysis: Nucleated cell counts per sample were estimated from amplification of reference gene primers within the assay. To quantify the absolute abundance of each unique TCRbeta CDR3 rearrangement, sequence reads were collapsed and filtered. For each sample, productive Simpson clonality was calculated as the square root of Simpson's diversity index over productive rearrangements. The clones in this table, taken by TCRdb from immuneACCESS, are in-frame only. Not every clone is retained; where verified, under half of the shortfall comes from an unresolved V gene, and the cause of the rest is unknown. That table is the source of V, J and clone size, and D and trimming were worked out from the DNA. Here the sample has under 200,000 clones; roughly 84% occur a single time. Together, the top ten hold 15% to 20% of the sample.

From the cysteine through the phenylalanine, the CDR3 covers 14 amino acids. Only CDR3 DNA is held: 42 bases, read in frame from base 1. The V end loses 5 bases and the J end loses 3 bases, and a stretch of 13 bases separates them. Per the germline V gene, SGHAT is the CDR1 and FQNNGV is the CDR2. Participants in the prospective study were enrolled through a virtual design, were aged roughly 18 to 100 years, and lived in about 25 United States geographic areas. Cohort assignment in the prospective study relied on participant-reported clinical history from a screening survey and a study questionnaire. For ImmuneRACE Cohort 3, a participant was defined as recovered based on two consecutive negative NP/OP PCR tests, clearance by a healthcare professional, or resolution of symptoms. Each participant in the prospective study had whole blood, serum and a nasopharyngeal or oropharyngeal swab collected by mobile phlebotomists. Prospective study participants could optionally give additional blood draws and questionnaires over an approximately two-month period. Blood samples from the prospective study were shipped frozen or at room temperature prior to DNA extraction.

The sample was PBMCs or T cells enriched from blood (not recorded which). The origin of this receptor is a man aged 55 to 70 who had recovered from COVID-19. The sequence links TRBV11-2 to TRBJ1-2; the D gene is possibly TRBD1, with 5 bases matching. The encoded CDR3 is CASSPQGRDYGYTF. Read as DNA, the sequence is TGTGCCAGCAGCCCCCAGGGAAGAGACTATGGCTACACCTTC. Full variable domain (CDR3 extended with the reference TRBV11-2 and TRBJ1-2 proteins): EAGVAQSPRYKIIEKRQSVAFWCNPISGHATLYWYQQILGQGPKLLIQFQNNGVVDDSQLPKDRFSAERLKGVDSTLKIQPAKLEDSAVYLCASSPQGRDYGYTFGSGTRLTVV.